This T cell receptor (beta chain) was profiled in a study of shared clonotypes between healthy human individuals. Notes on the study in general: When compared with the clonotypes that were shared by all four sorted-subset donors, the non-shared clonotypes turned out to have lower generation probabilities.

Genomic DNA of every subset was divided equally among multiple immunoSEQ plates. Generated by immunoSEQ multiplex PCR, the TCRdb table keeps only in-frame clones and is missing some. The sample has some 2,500,000 clones; approximately 94% are singletons. Turning to this clone: Its matching antigen is unknown.

The ends lost 6 bases at V and 6 bases at J; junction bases unmatched: 7. The length of the CDR3 is 12 residues. The germline V gene has CDR1 SQVTM and CDR2 ANQGSEA. Study donors comprised healthy, HIV-negative adults devoid of recent acute infection or vaccination. This TCR was sampled from a man aged 18 to 35 in good health. Some clones in this sample may be carry-over from other donors' samples. The rearrangement links TRBV29-1 to TRBJ2-7; 8 bases align to TRBD2. Input material: naive CD4+ T cells from PBMCs. Subset: CD45RA+ positively selected. CDR3 protein: CSVLSGNFEQYF. Written as DNA, the CDR3 is TGCAGCGTCCTTAGCGGGAATTTCGAGCAGTACTTC.